The rows below give T cell receptor beta chains drawn from one sample of a study of OX40 agonist ivuxolimab in advanced cancers. Profiling relied on immunoSEQ multiplex PCR, and the TCRdb table lists in-frame clones only, not all of them. The table records over 70,000 clones, roughly 93% of them present only once. The material was CD4+ or CD8+ T cells sorted from blood, obtained in a trial of the OX40 agonist ivuxolimab. The receptors shown here come from an adult with an advanced solid tumor such as melanoma, head and neck, liver or kidney cancer. CDR3s include the opening cysteine and the closing phenylalanine or tryptophan. D genes are given only for firm matches. Size is stated for part of the rows, as once, few or many counts, or as a class when the clone is expanded.

TRBJ2-1	-	TRBD2	TRBV7-8	CASSSSQLAGIMGEFF	TGTGCCAGCAGCTCGAGTCAATTAGCGGGGATCATGGGGGAGTTCTTC
TRBJ2-1	-	-	TRBV11-3	CASSLSGNNEQFF	TGTGCCAGCAGCTTATCCGGGAACAATGAGCAGTTCTTC
TRBJ2-7	-	TRBD1	TRBV5-6	CASSRTGGSYEQYF	TGTGCCAGCAGCAGGACAGGGGGCTCCTACGAGCAGTACTTC
TRBJ1-2	-	-	TRBV7-9	CATHTEGYTF	TGTGCCACTCATACAGAAGGCTACACCTTC
TRBJ1-2	-	-	TRBV12-5	CASGLGPNYGYTF	TGTGCTAGTGGTTTGGGACCTAACTATGGCTACACCTTC
TRBJ1-2	-	-	TRBV27	CASSFPQMGDGYTF	TGTGCCAGCAGTTTCCCACAGATGGGGGATGGCTACACCTTC
TRBJ1-2	-	-	TRBV7-9	CASSLDSPYGYTF	TGTGCCAGCAGCTTAGACTCTCCATATGGCTACACCTTC
TRBJ2-1	-	-	TRBV30	CAWSVLLGNEQFF	TGTGCCTGGAGTGTACTCCTGGGGAATGAGCAGTTCTTC
TRBJ2-5	-	-	TRBV28	CASSSGRRAQETQYF	TGTGCCAGCAGTTCCGGACGCCGAGCTCAAGAGACCCAGTACTTC
TRBJ1-5	-	-	TRBV19	CASSIVTLNQPQHF	TGTGCCAGTAGTATAGTTACACTCAATCAGCCCCAGCATTTT
TRBJ2-1	-	TRBD2	TRBV29-1	CSVDAPTSGIYNEQFF	TGCAGCGTTGATGCGCCAACTAGCGGGATTTACAATGAGCAGTTCTTC
TRBJ2-5	-	-	TRBV7-2	CASSLDRAETQYF	TGTGCCAGCAGCTTAGACAGGGCCGAGACCCAGTACTTC
TRBJ2-1	-	TRBD2	TRBV11-2	CASRLAEGYNEQFF	TGTGCCAGCAGGCTAGCGGAAGGTTACAATGAGCAGTTCTTC
TRBJ2-7	once	TRBD2	TRBV19	CASSISGSVSYEQYF	TGTGCCAGTAGTATCAGCGGGAGTGTCTCCTACGAGCAGTACTTC
TRBJ2-1	-	-	TRBV11-2	CASTLGRDTHNEQFF	TGTGCCAGCACCTTAGGTCGGGACACGCACAATGAGCAGTTCTTC
TRBJ1-5	-	-	TRBV30	CAWSVNRQPQHF	TGTGCCTGGAGTGTAAACAGACAACCCCAGCATTTT
TRBJ2-7	-	TRBD2	TRBV7-3	CASSLTGTSEQYF	TGTGCCAGCAGCTTAACGGGGACTAGCGAGCAGTACTTC
TRBJ1-1	-	TRBD1	TRBV25-1	CASHSGTGPRAFF	TGTGCCAGCCACTCCGGGACAGGGCCGCGCGCTTTCTTT
TRBJ2-3	-	-	TRBV19	CASSIARGDTQYF	TGTGCCAGTAGTATCGCTAGGGGAGATACGCAGTATTTT
TRBJ2-5	-	TRBD2	TRBV6-6	CASSSSGTSGSQYF	TGTGCCAGCAGTTCGTCCGGGACTAGCGGGTCCCAGTACTTC
TRBJ1-2	-	-	TRBV18	CASSPRDWNYGYTF	TGTGCCAGCTCACCAAGGGATTGGAACTATGGCTACACCTTC
TRBJ1-3	-	TRBD1	TRBV7-9	CASSPDRGAGNTIYF	TGTGCCAGCAGCCCTGACAGGGGGGCTGGAAACACCATATATTTT
TRBJ2-7	-	TRBD2	TRBV7-2	CASSLATSGTGQYF	TGTGCCAGCAGCTTAGCGACTAGCGGTACGGGTCAGTACTTC
TRBJ1-3	-	TRBD1	TRBV5-6	CASSRRQGARGNTIYF	TGTGCCAGCAGCAGAAGACAGGGGGCGCGTGGAAACACCATATATTTT